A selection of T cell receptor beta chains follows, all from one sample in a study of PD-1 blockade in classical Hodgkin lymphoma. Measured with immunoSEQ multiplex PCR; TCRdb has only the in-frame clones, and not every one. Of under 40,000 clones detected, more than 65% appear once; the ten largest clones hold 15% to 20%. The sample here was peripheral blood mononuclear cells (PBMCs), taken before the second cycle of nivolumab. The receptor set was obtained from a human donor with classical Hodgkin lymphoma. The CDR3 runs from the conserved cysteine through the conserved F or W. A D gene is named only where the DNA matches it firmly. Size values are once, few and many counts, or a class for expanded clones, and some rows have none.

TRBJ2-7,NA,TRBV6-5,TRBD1,TGTGCCAGCAGCGGGACAGCATACGAGCAGTACTTC,CASSGTAYEQYF
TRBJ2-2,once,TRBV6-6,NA,TGTGCCAGCAGTGGCTCCCGCCTCACCGGGGAGCTGTTTTTT,CASSGSRLTGELFF
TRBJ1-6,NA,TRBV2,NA,TGTGCCAGCGTTAGGGACTTCACCTATAATTCACCCCTCCACTTT,CASVRDFTYNSPLHF
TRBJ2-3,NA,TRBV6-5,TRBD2,TGTGCCAGCAGGCTAGCGGGGGAACCCGGGGATACGCAGTATTTT,CASRLAGEPGDTQYF
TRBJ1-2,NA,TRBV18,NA,TGTGCCAGCTCCCCGGTCCGGAATAGCCACTATGGCTACACCTTC,CASSPVRNSHYGYTF
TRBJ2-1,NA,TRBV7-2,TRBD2,TGTGCCAGCAGCATTAGCGGGGGGGCCCACAATGAGCAGTTCTTC,CASSISGGAHNEQFF
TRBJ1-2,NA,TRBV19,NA,TGTGCCAGTACGGGGGATCCCGGAGTTGATGGCTACACCTTC,CASTGDPGVDGYTF
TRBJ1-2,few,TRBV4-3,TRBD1,TGCGCCAGCAGCCAAGATCGGGGACAGGGTAGCGGCTACACCTTC,CASSQDRGQGSGYTF
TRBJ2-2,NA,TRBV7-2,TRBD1,TGTGCCAGCAGCTTTTCACAGGGGACCCTCACCGGGGAGCTGTTTTTT,CASSFSQGTLTGELFF
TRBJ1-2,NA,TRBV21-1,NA,TGTGCCAGCAGCAACTCCAGACAGGTTTATAACTATGGCTACACCTTC,CASSNSRQVYNYGYTF
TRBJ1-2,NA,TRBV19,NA,TGTGCCAGTAGTCCCCCAGGCCTAGGAGGCTACACCTTC,CASSPPGLGGYTF
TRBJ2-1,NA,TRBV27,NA,TGTGCCAGCAGTCCCTCGTACGAGCTGAACAATGAGCAGTTCTTC,CASSPSYELNNEQFF
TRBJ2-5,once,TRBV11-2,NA,TGTGCCAGCAGCTTCGGTCTACAAGAGACCCAGTACTTC,CASSFGLQETQYF
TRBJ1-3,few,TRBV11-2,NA,TGTGCCAGCAGCACCGGCTTCCCCATATATTTT,CASSTGFPIYF
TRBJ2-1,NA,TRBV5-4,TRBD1,TGTGCCAGCAACGAGGGGCAGGGGGCTTACAATGAGCAGTTCTTC,CASNEGQGAYNEQFF
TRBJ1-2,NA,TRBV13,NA,TGTGCCAGCAGCGGACATCAGAGCTATGGCTACACCTTC,CASSGHQSYGYTF
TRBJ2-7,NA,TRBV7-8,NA,TGTGCCAGCAGTGACCGACTGAGGGGGTCGGGTGAGCAGTACTTC,CASSDRLRGSGEQYF
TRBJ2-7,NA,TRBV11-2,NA,TGTGCCAGCAGCTTAGGTCGGGCGTACGAGCAGTACTTC,CASSLGRAYEQYF
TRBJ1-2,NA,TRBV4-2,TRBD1,TGTGCCAGCTTGGGGGGCAGGGGGCGCCGGGGCTACACCTTC,CASLGGRGRRGYTF
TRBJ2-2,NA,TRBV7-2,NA,TGTGCCAGCAGCTTCCAGATCACCGGGGAGCTGTTTTTT,CASSFQITGELFF
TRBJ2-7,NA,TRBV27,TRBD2,TGTGCCAGCAGTTCACCTCTACGGGGGGGCAGGTGGGAGCAGTACTTC,CASSSPLRGGRWEQYF
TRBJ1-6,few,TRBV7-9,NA,TGTGCCAGCAGCTTAGCCGGGACGGAGAATTCACCCCTCCACTTT,CASSLAGTENSPLHF
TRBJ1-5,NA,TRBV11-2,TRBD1,TGTGCCAGCAGCTTAACCGGACCCAGGGACAGGAGTGGCAATCAGCCCCAGCATTTT,CASSLTGPRDRSGNQPQHF
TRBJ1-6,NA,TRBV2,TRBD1,TGTGCCAGCACAAGGGACAGCAATTCACCCCTCCACTTT,CASTRDSNSPLHF
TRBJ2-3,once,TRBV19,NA,TGTGCCAGTAGTATTGGAGGCAGGGTCTTCTACGGCACAGATACGCAGTATTTT,CASSIGGRVFYGTDTQYF
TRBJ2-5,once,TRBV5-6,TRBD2,TGTGCCAGCAGCTCCGGGACTAGCGGGGTAGAGACCCAGTACTTC,CASSSGTSGVETQYF
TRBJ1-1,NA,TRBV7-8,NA,TGTGCCAGCAGCCCAGGGACGGAACCGAACACTGAAGCTTTCTTT,CASSPGTEPNTEAFF
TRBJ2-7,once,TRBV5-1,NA,TGCGCCAGCAGCTTGGGCCGAGAGGACTACGAGCAGTACTTC,CASSLGREDYEQYF